The T cell receptor beta chain described here comes from a study of beta chain features in type 1 diabetes. Study outcomes and limitations: The study found moderately but significantly shorter TCRB CDR3s in all four CD4+ subsets of Type 1 diabetes patients.

This CDR3 contains 12 residues. Per germline, CDR1 ENHRY and CDR2 SYGVKD. V lost 7 bases to trimming and J lost 8 bases, with 9 bases between them. What was sequenced were expressed TCRB transcripts, since all of the isolated RNA had been reverse transcribed. Measured with immunoSEQ multiplex PCR; TCRdb has only the in-frame clones, and not every one. This repertoire shows under 300,000 clones, roughly a tenth found once; its top ten account for more than 0.015%. Regarding this clone: Its target is unknown.

This TCR was sampled from a man aged 25 to 40 with type 1 diabetes. The chain links TRBV10-3 to TRBJ1-6; no firm D call. Sequencing used naive CD4+ T cells from blood. The CDR3 DNA is TGTGCCATCACTGGGCGGGATTCACCCCTCCACTTT. It translates to CAITGRDSPLHF.